This T cell receptor beta chain was sequenced for a study of OX40 agonist ivuxolimab in advanced cancers. In terms of the full investigation: The costimulatory receptor OX40 (CD134) was targeted by ivuxolimab, a fully human IgG2 agonistic monoclonal antibody. Partial responses were achieved by three dose-escalation patients, of whom one had hepatocellular carcinoma and two had cutaneous melanoma. In the dose-escalation cohort, around four fifths of patients were male, and the mean age was about 55 years, with a range of roughly 23 to 85. Intravenous ivuxolimab was administered to patients every 2 weeks at six dose levels: 0.01, 0.1, 0.3, 1.5, 3 and 10 mg/kg. Of the roughly 52 patients in dose escalation, around 19 had hepatocellular carcinoma, some 15 had melanoma, 9 had renal cell carcinoma and 9 had head and neck cancer. Peripheral TCRbeta sequencing aimed to test whether ivuxolimab altered TCR sequence diversity and caused clonal T-cell expansion. Prior anti-PD-1, anti-PD-L1 or anti-CTLA-4 therapy was permitted, and approximately 40% of dose-escalation patients had received checkpoint inhibitors. The monotherapy dose-escalation portion (N = 52 patients) of the phase I ivuxolimab trial is reported in the paper. Study-level results and caveats: After ivuxolimab, more expanded clones were found on average in CD8+ T cells than in CD4+ T cells. Low levels of normalized T-cell clonal expansion were also seen in some patients who did not respond. At doses of 0.1 to 3.0 mg/kg, clonal expansion of both CD4+ and CD8+ T cells in blood was seen between baseline and week 6. In the 0.1-3.0 mg/kg groups, partial responders were among the patients with the lowest normalized peripheral clonal expansion, particularly in CD8+ T cells. The antigen specificity of the peripheral T cells that underwent clonal expansion was not determined.

Genomic DNA was isolated from the sorted cells so that the TCRbeta CDR3 region could be sequenced. The immunoSEQ Assay was used for sequencing of TCRbeta CDR3 regions. Imported from immuneACCESS, the table was reduced by TCRdb to in-frame sequences with V and J called. These copies leave out some clones; in studies compared against another copy, an unresolved V gene accounts for under half, and the cause of the remainder is not known. The sample has under 20,000 clones on record, roughly 74% of them singletons. The ten largest clones represent about 15% of the sample. Remarks on this clone: The clone's antigen remains unknown. No base-level quality is on record; no much larger clone is a single base apart.

Patients with a history of autoimmune disease or receiving systemic immunosuppression were excluded from the trial. Peripheral blood for TCR sequencing was collected from all dose cohorts at baseline, on cycle 4 day 1, and on cycle 7 day 1. The samples were drawn from a first-in-human, open-label, multicenter phase I dose-escalation trial of ivuxolimab. The trial enrolled adults with locally advanced or metastatic head and neck squamous cell, hepatocellular, melanoma or renal cell carcinoma. CD4+ and CD8+ T cells were sorted separately from peripheral blood before TCR sequencing. The CDR3 covers 14 residues, taking in both the cysteine and the phenylalanine. The CDR3 DNA has 42 bases and is translated from base 1. Between the V and J ends, shortened by 5 bases and 6 bases respectively, the junction contains 13 bases. The germline V gene (reference sequence) provides CDR1 MNHEY and CDR2 SMNVEV.

The receptor comes from an adult with an advanced solid tumor such as melanoma, head and neck, liver or kidney cancer. The input for sequencing was CD4+ or CD8+ T cells sorted from blood, taken in a trial of the OX40 agonist ivuxolimab. The chain is made from TRBV27 and TRBJ2-2; a weak D assignment points to TRBD1 (6 bases agree). CDR3 region: CASSITGWSGELFF. The sequenced DNA: TGTGCCAGCAGTATTACAGGGTGGTCCGGGGAGCTGTTTTTT.